What follows describes a single T cell receptor (beta chain). J was trimmed by 8 bases and V by 6 bases; bases with no gene match: 9. Germline V lookup: CDR1 SNHLY, CDR2 FYNNEI. The CDR3 totals 14 residues. Original methodology: Amplification of reference gene primers provided the estimated nucleated cell counts. Only in-frame clones appear in the TCRdb table, and some are missing; sequencing was by immunoSEQ multiplex PCR. V, J and clone size are those of that table, while D and trimming were read from the DNA. This sample carries about 360,000 clones, 88% of them seen once, and the ten largest clones take roughly 2%. Adults between about 18 and 89 years of age took part from fewer than 30 US areas. Cohorts were determined from participant-reported clinical history. The data derive from a study of blood T cell repertoires in COVID-19. For the study at large: The origin of the acute and convalescent COVID-19 samples was the United States, Italy and Spain.

The sample was PBMCs or T cells enriched from blood (not recorded which). The TCR comes from a woman in her thirties or forties with acute COVID-19. This sequence joins TRBV2 and TRBJ1-4; 7 nucleotides align to TRBD1. The CDR3 DNA is TGTGCCAGCAGCGTACAGGGGTTAGAGGAAAAACTGTTTTTT. Translating it yields CASSVQGLEEKLFF. The complete variable domain, with remaining parts taken from reference TRBV2 and TRBJ1-4, reads EPEVTQTPSHQVTQMGQEVILRCVPISNHLYFYWYRQILGQKVEFLVSFYNNEISEKSEIFDDQFSVERPDGSNFTLKIRSTKLEDSAMYFCASSVQGLEEKLFFGSGTQLSVL.